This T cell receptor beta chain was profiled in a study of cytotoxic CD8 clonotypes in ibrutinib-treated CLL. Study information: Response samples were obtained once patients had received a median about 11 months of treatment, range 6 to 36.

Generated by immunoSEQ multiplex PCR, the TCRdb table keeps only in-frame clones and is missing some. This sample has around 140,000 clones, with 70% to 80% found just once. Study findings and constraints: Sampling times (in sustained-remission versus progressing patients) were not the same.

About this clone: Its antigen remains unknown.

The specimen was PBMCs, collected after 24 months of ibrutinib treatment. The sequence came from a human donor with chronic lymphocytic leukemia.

In nucleotides, the CDR3 is TGTGCCAGCACCCGAGGGGGACAGGGGTTGGGTCAGCCCCAGCATTTT. Amino acids: CASTRGGQGLGQPQHF. The chain joins TRBV28 to TRBJ1-5; 10 nucleotides match TRBD1. V was pared by 7 bases and J by 6 bases, with 12 bases of the junction left unmatched. The germline V gene encodes CDR1 MDHEN and CDR2 SYDVKM. The length of the CDR3 is 16 residues.